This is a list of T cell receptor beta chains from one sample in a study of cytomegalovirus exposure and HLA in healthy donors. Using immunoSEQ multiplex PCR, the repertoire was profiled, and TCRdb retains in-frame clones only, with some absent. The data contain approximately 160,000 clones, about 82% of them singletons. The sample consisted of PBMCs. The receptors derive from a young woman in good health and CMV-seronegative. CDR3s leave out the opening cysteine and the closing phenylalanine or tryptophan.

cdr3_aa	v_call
ASRLAGGTGELF	TRBV19
ASSRSGANYGYT	TRBV7-8
ASSPTGIGNTIY	TRBV6-1
GETGTSTDTQY	TRBV10-3
ASSQSGGQGFVAF	TRBV23-1
ASTQEGFPGANVLT	TRBV6-6
ASSWGRGLTDTQY	TRBV27
ASSLTTTDTQY	TRBV4-2
ASSSLRYRGAQVLNTEAF	TRBV5-1
ASSLGSGSSYEQY	TRBV5-1
ASSLAGGGLGEQF	TRBV5-1
ASSLRGTPSYEQY	TRBV27
ASRGYFEGSYEQY	TRBV6-1
ASSLGPAGHEYTGELF	TRBV7-2
ASSFDRGLRRTEAF	TRBV28
ASSEWRGSTDTQY	TRBV25-1
ASSLVGGRYSTDTQY	TRBV7-2
ASSLVLAGEVETQY	TRBV5-1
ASSEWQGTNEKLF	TRBV25-1
ASRPGQGAGYGYT	TRBV6-5
ASSQGLAAWNEQY	TRBV14
ASSQQLGDEQF	TRBV4-3
ASIKQGNLYEQY	TRBV28
ASSSPWGGVHEQF	TRBV11-3
ASSVRVRPYNEQF	TRBV9
ASSQAGGDTQY	TRBV18
ASSFLTQNTEAF	TRBV6-1
ASSQPNPTGGRDGYT	TRBV4-2
ASSLDGGYTEAF	TRBV7-8
ASSGTGGEQY	TRBV27
ASSSKFGSGASDYEQY	TRBV19
ASSLDAGYNEQF	TRBV18
ASSSTGESSYNEQF	TRBV7-6
ASSAGLRNEQF	TRBV6-6
ASSLRGYEQY	TRBV5-4
AIGSGSIETQY	TRBV10-3
SAEGGTTYEQY	TRBV29-1
ATTGSGANVLT	TRBV28
ASSRLAGGPNQETQY	TRBV18
ASSRGGSKNTEAF	TRBV18
ASSIIRGQGGGSNQPQH	TRBV19
ASSIGRGRQNTEAF	TRBV19
ASIRGYEQY	TRBV2
ASSQELGGRYNEQF	TRBV4-3
ASSFGAHTEAF	TRBV28
ASSLRLAGEEQF	TRBV27
ASSSGTSGNYEQY	TRBV5-1
ASSYGTGGYEQY	TRBV6-6
ASSGDNSGTGNEQF	TRBV6-4
ASSPGLASGNTIY	TRBV18
AWSVGGTGSVYEQY	TRBV30
ASRLAGTYEQY	TRBV27
ASSQTGQANTGELF	TRBV4-1